The 20 T cell receptor beta chains given below trace back to one sample, sequenced in a study of cytomegalovirus exposure and HLA in healthy donors listed by TCRdb under 2017. Library construction relied on the immunoSEQ multiplex PCR assay. A mixture of 60 forward primers for TCR Vbeta segments and 13 reverse primers for TCR Jbeta segments was used in the multiplex PCR. Here the immuneACCESS table is served through TCRdb, limited to in-frame sequences with V and J called. Missing clones are a known gap in these copies; in checked studies unresolved V genes cover under half, and the rest lacks a known reason. The sample table records 200,000 to 300,000 clones; about 85% of these occur just once. The top ten clones comprise 0.2% to 0.25% of the sample. Sequencing used PBMCs. These receptors all stem from a girl aged 2-10 years in good health and CMV-seronegative.

The CDR3 sequence is CASSPQGAEGYTF. Here the CDR3 DNA reads TGTGCCAGCTCACCCCAGGGGGCTGAGGGCTACACCTTC. The chain recombines TRBV18 with TRBJ1-2; 8 nucleotides line up with TRBD1. CDR1 and CDR2 from the germline V gene are KGHSH and LQKENI. V was pared by 3 bases and J by 8 bases, with 5 bases of the junction left unmatched. This CDR3 region has 13 residues.

This chain uses TRBV9 with TRBJ2-2, with D possibly matching TRBD1 (5 bases). The germline CDR1 and CDR2 sequences are SGDLS and YYNGEE. V shed 0 bases and J shed 5 bases, with 11 bases lying between them. The CDR3 covers 15 residues. This chain's CDR3 is CASSVEGLLTGELFF. The CDR3 DNA reads TGTGCCAGCAGCGTAGAGGGGCTTCTAACCGGGGAGCTGTTTTTT.

The chain recombines TRBV25-1 with TRBJ2-7; 9 nucleotides agree with TRBD1. V dropped 6 bases and J dropped 3; count of bases not matched to a gene: 9. This CDR3 region has 15 residues. Germline lookup yields CDR1 MGHDK and CDR2 SYGVNS. In DNA form, the CDR3 reads TGTGCCAGCAGCCCACCCGGGACAGGGTTCTACGAGCAGTACTTC. Protein sequence: CASSPPGTGFYEQYF.

This chain uses TRBV15 with TRBJ2-7, with D perhaps TRBD1 (5 bases). This CDR3 is 13 amino acids long. The germline V gene has CDR1 LNHNV and CDR2 YYDKDF (reference sequence). The V and J ends lost 1 base and 3 bases respectively, with 7 bases between them. The CDR3 sequence: CATSRVQDYEQYF. CDR3 nucleotides: TGTGCCACCAGCAGAGTACAGGACTACGAGCAGTACTTC.

J is TRBJ2-7 and V is TRBV6-5; D is possibly TRBD2 (6 bases). V dropped 0 bases and J dropped 3 bases, with 12 bases sitting between them. Looked up from germline, CDR1 is MNHEY and CDR2 is SVGAGI. The CDR3 sequence is 15 residues long. The CDR3 sequence is CASSYSPAGGYEQYF. The CDR3 bases are TGTGCCAGCAGTTACTCGCCAGCGGGTGGCTACGAGCAGTACTTC.

This clone was detected once. The chain uses TRBV4-2 and TRBJ2-5; 7 positions agree with TRBD1. V was pared by 4 bases and J by 1 base, with 3 bases of the junction left unmatched. The CDR3 is 14 residues long. Germline loops: CDR1 LGHNA, CDR2 YNFKEQ. Here the CDR3 reads CASSPGQIQETQYF. CDR3 sequence (DNA): TGTGCCAGCAGCCCGGGACAGATCCAAGAGACCCAGTACTTC.

This sequence joins TRBV7-2 and TRBJ2-4; 11 nucleotides line up with TRBD2. Germline CDR1 SGHTA, CDR2 FQGNSA. Unmatched junction bases numbered 2, after V lost 5 bases and J lost 8 bases. This CDR3 is 13 amino acids long. The CDR3 loop reads CASSTGLADIQYF. In DNA form, the CDR3 reads TGTGCCAGCAGCACGGGACTAGCGGACATTCAGTACTTC.

This chain uses TRBV18 with TRBJ2-5, with D perhaps matching TRBD2 (6 bases). V lost 5 bases and J lost 0, with 13 bases in between. Germline-derived CDR1 and CDR2 are KGHSH and LQKENI. CDR3 length equals 15 residues. Here the CDR3 reads CASSSTGVHQETQYF. The CDR3 DNA is TGTGCCAGCTCATCAACGGGGGTACACCAAGAGACCCAGTACTTC.

This clone was detected only once. The CDR3 loop is CATSRGGGDYGYTF. DNA of the CDR3: TGTGCCACCAGCAGAGGGGGAGGCGACTATGGCTACACCTTC. V and J are TRBV15 and TRBJ1-2; no reliable D call. CDR3 size: 14 residues. CDR1 and CDR2 from the germline V gene are LNHNV and YYDKDF (reference sequence). V was pared by 1 base and J by 3 bases, with 9 bases between.

The count of this clone is one. The chain recombines TRBV21-1 with TRBJ2-7; the table calls TRBD2, which could not be checked here. TRBV21-1 counts as a pseudogene. CDR3 length equals 16 residues. DNA for the CDR3: TGTGCCAGCAGCAAAGAACCCCCTAGCGGGGCCTACGAGCAGTACTTC. It specifies CASSKEPPSGAYEQYF.

This sequence joins TRBV5-1 and TRBJ2-7; a weak D match, TRBD1 (5 bases). V dropped 1 base and J dropped 5 bases, with 13 bases sitting between them. This CDR3 is built from 14 residues. From germline, CDR1 is SGHRS and CDR2 YFSETQ. In nucleotides, the CDR3 is TGCGCCAGCAGCTTGTGGACAATAACCGACGAGCAGTACTTC. Translating it yields CASSLWTITDEQYF.

As to this clone: In the same sample, other DNA sequences code for this CDR3. The genes are TRBV5-1 and TRBJ1-2; D is perhaps TRBD1 (5 bases). Germline V CDR1 and CDR2: SGHRS, YFSETQ. This CDR3 has 13 residues. V was clipped by 0 bases and J by 2 bases, with 5 bases between them. The CDR3 nucleotides are TGCGCCAGCAGCTTGGGACAGAACTATGGCTACACCTTC. Encoded protein: CASSLGQNYGYTF.

This chain joins TRBV11-3 and TRBJ2-3, with a possible D match to TRBD1 (7 bases). The CDR3 loop spans 16 amino acids. Germline assignment: CDR1 SGHNT and CDR2 YENEEA. V was cut by 5 bases and J by 2 bases, with 17 bases left in between. The CDR3 loop is CASSQGGGDLTDTQYF. The CDR3 region has the DNA TGTGCCAGCAGCCAAGGGGGCGGGGACCTCACAGATACGCAGTATTTT.

The chain carries TRBV5-1 and TRBJ1-1, with D unclear. Germline V gives CDR1 SGHRS, CDR2 YFSETQ. The V and J ends lost 4 bases and 4 bases respectively, with 11 bases between them. This CDR3 is 13 amino acids long. CDR3 coding DNA: TGCGCCAGCAGCGGTACTTTTCTCACTGAAGCTTTCTTT. Protein: CASSGTFLTEAFF.

The rearrangement uses TRBV6-6 and TRBJ1-2; 7 bases are shared with TRBD1. The V segment lost 6 bases and the J segment 2 bases; nucleotides outside the gene matches: 9. The CDR3 runs 15 residues. CDR1 MNHNY and CDR2 SVGAGI come from the germline V gene (reference sequence). CDR3 DNA sequence: TGTGCCAGCAGGAAACCAGGGGGGCCAAACTATGGCTACACCTTC. It yields the protein CASRKPGGPNYGYTF.

The chain links TRBV11-2 to TRBJ2-7; D may be TRBD1 (6 bases). The germline V gene encodes CDR1 SGHAT and CDR2 FQNNGV. This CDR3 region has 15 residues. The ends were cut back, 5 bases at V and 2 bases at J, with 16 bases in the middle. CDR3 protein: CASSLLRQVPYEQYF. CDR3 nucleotide sequence: TGTGCCAGCAGCCTACTACGACAGGTCCCCTACGAGCAGTACTTC.

This clone was counted a single time. This chain links TRBV27 with TRBJ1-4; TRBD1 might be the D (5 bases). Trimming shortened V by 3 bases and J by 6 bases, and 11 bases separated the two germline ends. CDR1 and CDR2 from the germline V gene are MNHEY and SMNVEV (reference sequence). CDR3 size: 14 residues. CDR3 sequence: CASSLQGGDEKLFF. DNA of the CDR3: TGTGCCAGCAGTTTGCAGGGAGGGGATGAAAAACTGTTTTTT.

The chain combines TRBV10-2 with TRBJ2-7; possible D gene TRBD2, 6 bases. The CDR3 is 12 amino acids. Germline CDR1 and CDR2: WSHSY and SAAADI. The V end was cut by 4 bases, the J end by 9 bases, with 13 bases between. The CDR3 region is CASSGTILGQYF. The CDR3 DNA is TGCGCCAGCAGTGGGACTATTTTAGGGCAGTACTTC.

The chain links TRBV7-9 to TRBJ2-5, with a weak D call TRBD2 (6 bases). From germline, CDR1 is SEHNR and CDR2 FQNEAQ (reference sequence). V lost 5 bases, J lost 5 bases, and 15 bases lay in between. The CDR3 is made up of 14 amino acids. The CDR3 DNA reads TGTGCCAGCAGCCTATCTCCGGGGGACGAGACCCAGTACTTC. Residues: CASSLSPGDETQYF.

The chain employs TRBV7-6 and TRBJ2-6, with D possibly being TRBD1 (5 bases). CDR1 is SGHVS, CDR2 FNYEAQ, per germline. With 7 bases removed from V and 4 bases from J, the gap between germline ends came to 17 bases. The CDR3 is 16 residues long. CDR3 DNA: TGTGCCAGCACGCAAAACCCAGGGTTCGGGGCCAACGTCCTGACTTTC. Amino acids: CASTQNPGFGANVLTF. The variable domain in full, completed from reference TRBV7-6 and TRBJ2-6, reads GAGVSQSPRYKVTKRGQDVALRCDPISGHVSLYWYRQALGQGPEFLTYFNYEAQQDKSGLPNDRFSAERPEGSISTLTIQRTEQRDSAMYRCASTQNPGFGANVLTFGAGSRLTVL.